One sample yielded the 18 T cell receptor beta chains listed below, sequenced in a study of neurological immune-mediated disorders. From the 5' RACE reads, TCRdb called clonotypes with MiXCR, one entry per CDR3 protein. The sample records 65,000 to 90,000 distinct CDR3 sequences, less than 5.5% being singletons. Sequencing was performed on PBMCs. The receptor set was obtained from a woman in her twenties or thirties with multiple sclerosis.

This clonotype was detected ten times or more. CDR3 nucleotides: TGCGCCAGCAGCCATACAGGGATCGACACCGGGGAGCTGTTTTTT. Residues: CASSHTGIDTGELFF. The chain links TRBV5-1 to TRBJ2-2, with a possible D match to TRBD1 (6 bases). V was trimmed by 4 bases and J by 3 bases, leaving 13 bases between them. This CDR3 spans 15 amino acids. The V gene's germline CDR1 is SGHRS and CDR2 YFSETQ.

This clonotype appeared a few times. The CDR3 loop is CASSRRVNNSPLHF. The CDR3 DNA reads as TGTGCCAGCAGCCGGCGGGTTAATAATTCACCCCTCCACTTT. This rearrangement joins TRBV7-2 to TRBJ1-6; D is ambiguous. This CDR3 is built from 14 residues. Germline V lookup: CDR1 SGHTA, CDR2 FQGNSA. Trimming left V 5 bases short and J 5 bases short, with 10 bases between.

This clonotype was recorded many times. The chain couples TRBV5-1 to TRBJ2-5; D not resolved. The CDR3 totals 14 residues. Trimming stripped 6 bases from V and 0 bases from J, with 12 bases between. In germline, CDR1 is SGHRS, CDR2 YFSETQ. The CDR3 bases are TGCGCCAGCACCCCTCGGGCAGACCAAGAGACCCAGTACTTC. Protein product: CASTPRADQETQYF.

This clonotype was picked up a small number of times. The chain joins TRBV6-1 to TRBJ2-3; D gene uncertain. V was trimmed by 6 bases and J by 4 bases, leaving 11 bases between them. The CDR3 consists of 13 residues. The germline CDR1 and CDR2 sequences are MNHNS and SASEGT. The CDR3 bases are TGTGCCAGCAGGTGGACCCTCGCAGATACGCAGTATTTT. Amino acids: CASRWTLADTQYF.

V gene TRBV5-1 combines with J gene TRBJ1-2; no clear D. Germline values: CDR1 SGHRS, CDR2 YFSETQ. Trimming cost V 0 bases and J 1 base, with 7 bases left between them. The CDR3 runs to 14 residues. In DNA form, the CDR3 reads TGCGCCAGCAGCTTGGACGGTAATAACTATGGCTACACCTTC. This encodes CASSLDGNNYGYTF. The full variable domain, with the rest looked up from reference TRBV5-1 and TRBJ1-2, is KAGVTQTPRYLIKTRGQQVTLSCSPISGHRSVSWYQQTPGQGLQFLFEYFSETQRNKGNFPGRFSGRQFSNSRSEMNVSTLELGDSALYLCASSLDGNNYGYTFGSGTRLTVV.

This clonotype was picked up many times. The chain has TRBV7-3 and TRBJ2-3, with 9 bases fitting TRBD2. V trimming: 6 bases; J trimming: 2 bases; junction bases outside the gene matches: 6. Germline CDR1 reads SGHTA; CDR2 reads FQGTGA. This CDR3 has 15 amino acids. The CDR3 DNA is TGTGCCAGCAGGCCAGCGGGGGGAATCACAGATACGCAGTATTTT. The encoded protein is CASRPAGGITDTQYF.

At least ten counts were recorded for this clonotype. The chain joins TRBV7-3 to TRBJ2-1; 11 bases match TRBD2. V dropped 5 bases and J dropped 2; count of bases not matched to a gene: 11. The V gene's germline CDR1 is SGHTA and CDR2 FQGTGA. This CDR3 is built from 18 residues. The CDR3, as DNA: TGTGCCAGCAGCAGACGGCCTGGACTAGCGGGTACCTACAATGAGCAGTTCTTC. As protein: CASSRRPGLAGTYNEQFF. Supplemented by reference TRBV7-3 and TRBJ2-1, the full variable domain reads GAGVSQTPSNKVTEKGKYVELRCDPISGHTALYWYRQSLGQGPEFLIYFQGTGAADDSGLPNDRFFAVRPEGSVSTLKIQRTERGDSAVYLCASSRRPGLAGTYNEQFFGPGTRLTVL.

This clonotype was recorded at least ten times. The rearrangement uses TRBV20-1 and TRBJ2-1; D possibly corresponds to TRBD1 (5 bases). The CDR3 runs 14 residues. Trimming took 0 bases from V and 12 from J, leaving 18 bases between them. Germline CDR1 and CDR2: DFQATT and SNEGSKA (reference sequence). CDR3 protein: CSARDYKGATGQFF. The CDR3 DNA reads TGCAGTGCTAGAGATTATAAAGGGGCTACGGGGCAGTTCTTC.

The sample holds many counts of this clonotype. The chain has TRBV20-1 and TRBJ2-2, with D uncertain. V lost 3 bases and J lost 6, with 8 bases in between. Germline CDR1 reads DFQATT; CDR2 reads SNEGSKA (reference sequence). The CDR3 is 12 amino acids. For the CDR3, the DNA is TGCAGTGCTAGTCGGCAGGCCGGGGAGCTGTTTTTT. The encoded protein is CSASRQAGELFF.

This clonotype has ten or more counts. J is TRBJ2-2 and V is TRBV30, with 8 positions matching TRBD2. Trimming at V came to 0 bases and at J to 5 bases, leaving 5 bases not matched to a gene. The CDR3 consists of 15 residues. Germline-derived CDR1 and CDR2 are GTSNPN and SVGIG (reference sequence). The CDR3 DNA reads TGTGCCTGGAGTGTCGGGGGGGTGGAGACCGGGGAGCTGTTTTTT. Its protein product is CAWSVGGVETGELFF.

This clonotype was counted many times. V and J are TRBV5-1 and TRBJ2-7; D unclear. Trimming removed 1 base from V and 0 bases from J, with 14 bases in between. This CDR3 has 16 amino acids. Germline CDR1 and CDR2: SGHRS and YFSETQ. The CDR3 loop is CASSLFLDRSSYEQYF. The CDR3 DNA reads as TGCGCCAGCAGCTTGTTCCTGGACCGGAGCTCCTACGAGCAGTACTTC. Full variable domain (missing parts from reference TRBV5-1 and TRBJ2-7): KAGVTQTPRYLIKTRGQQVTLSCSPISGHRSVSWYQQTPGQGLQFLFEYFSETQRNKGNFPGRFSGRQFSNSRSEMNVSTLELGDSALYLCASSLFLDRSSYEQYFGPGTRLTVT.

This clonotype was detected many times. The chain is built from TRBV5-1 and TRBJ2-2, with 14 nucleotides matching TRBD2. CDR3 length: 21 amino acids. Per germline, CDR1 SGHRS and CDR2 YFSETQ. V trimming: 0 bases; J trimming: 0 bases; junction bases outside the gene matches: 10. The CDR3 DNA sequence: TGCGCCAGCAGCTTGGCCCCCATACCGGGACTAGCGGGGGCGAACACCGGGGAGCTGTTTTTT. This sequence encodes CASSLAPIPGLAGANTGELFF.

This clonotype showed up many times. The chain has TRBV20-1 and TRBJ2-7; D unclear. The CDR3 runs 11 residues. V shed 0 bases and J shed 5 bases, with 5 bases lying between them. In germline, CDR1 is DFQATT, CDR2 SNEGSKA (reference sequence). In DNA form, the CDR3 reads TGCAGTGCTAGAGATCGAAACGAGCAGTACTTC. This encodes CSARDRNEQYF.

The rearrangement links TRBV3-1 to TRBJ2-3; no clear D gene. Deletions cut 3 bases from V and 5 bases from J, with 6 bases between. CDR1 is LGHDT and CDR2 is YNNKEL in the germline V gene (reference sequence). The CDR3 covers 12 residues. CDR3 coding DNA: TGTGCCAGCAGCCACCACGTAGATACGCAGTATTTT. Translated, it gives CASSHHVDTQYF.

This clonotype has a handful of counts. The chain recombines TRBV18 with TRBJ2-5; tentatively, D is TRBD1 (5 bases). In germline, CDR1 is KGHSH, CDR2 LQKENI. The CDR3 covers 13 residues. V was pared by 2 bases and J by 3 bases, with 7 bases between. CDR3 nucleotide sequence: TGTGCCAGCTCACCAGGACAAAAAGAGACCCAGTACTTC. It codes for CASSPGQKETQYF.

This clonotype was seen repeatedly, ten times or more. V usage is TRBV7-9 and J usage is TRBJ1-4; D unclear. The CDR3 is 15 residues long. Trimming removed 4 bases from V and 8 bases from J, with 17 bases in between. CDR1 and CDR2 (germline): SEHNR, FQNEAQ (reference sequence). The CDR3 nucleotides are TGTGCCAGCAGCTCCCGTATCGGGTTGGAGGAAAAACTGTTTTTT. Protein product: CASSSRIGLEEKLFF. Supplemented by reference TRBV7-9 and TRBJ1-4, the full variable domain reads DTGVSQNPRHKITKRGQNVTFRCDPISEHNRLYWYRQTLGQGPEFLTYFQNEAQLEKSRLLSDRFSAERPKGSFSTLEIQRTEQGDSAMYLCASSSRIGLEEKLFFGSGTQLSVL.

The rearrangement joins TRBV4-1 to TRBJ2-7, with D tentatively TRBD2 (6 bases). V lost 4 bases and J lost 1, with 11 bases in between. CDR1 is MGHRA, CDR2 YSYEKL, per germline. The CDR3 covers 14 residues. As DNA, the CDR3 is TGCGCCAGCAGCCCCGGGCGGGGTTCCTACGAGCAGTACTTC. As protein: CASSPGRGSYEQYF.

This clonotype was observed many times. The chain is built from TRBV6-2 or TRBV6-3 and TRBJ1-5, with D uncertain. The CDR3 is 14 residues long. Per the germline V gene, CDR1 is MNHEY and CDR2 is SVGEGT. Trimming took off 0 bases at V and 0 bases at J, with 3 bases between the two ends. This chain's CDR3 is CASSYSYSNQPQHF. CDR3 in DNA: TGTGCCAGCAGTTACTCTTATAGCAATCAGCCCCAGCATTTT.